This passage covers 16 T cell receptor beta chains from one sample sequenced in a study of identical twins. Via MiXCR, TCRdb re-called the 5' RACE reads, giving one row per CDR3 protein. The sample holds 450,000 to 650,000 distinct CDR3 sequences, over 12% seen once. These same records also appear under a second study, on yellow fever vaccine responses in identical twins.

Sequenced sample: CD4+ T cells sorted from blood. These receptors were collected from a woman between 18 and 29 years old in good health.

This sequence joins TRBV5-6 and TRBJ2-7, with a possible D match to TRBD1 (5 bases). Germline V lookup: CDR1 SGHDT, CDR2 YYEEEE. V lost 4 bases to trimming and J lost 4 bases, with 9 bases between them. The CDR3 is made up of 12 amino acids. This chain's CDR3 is CASSRRQYEQYF. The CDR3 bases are TGTGCCAGCAGCCGGCGACAGTACGAGCAGTACTTC.

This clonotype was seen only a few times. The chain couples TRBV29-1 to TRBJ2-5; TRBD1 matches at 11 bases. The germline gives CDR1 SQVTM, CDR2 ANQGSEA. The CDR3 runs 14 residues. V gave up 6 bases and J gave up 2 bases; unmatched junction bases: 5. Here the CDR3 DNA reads TGCAGCGTAGGGGACAGGGGGAAACAAGAGACCCAGTACTTC. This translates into CSVGDRGKQETQYF.

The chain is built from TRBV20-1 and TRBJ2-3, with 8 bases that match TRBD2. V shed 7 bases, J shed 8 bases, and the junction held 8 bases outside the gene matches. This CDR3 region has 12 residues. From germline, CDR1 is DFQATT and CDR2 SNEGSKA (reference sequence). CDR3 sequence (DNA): TGCAGTGTTTGGCGGGAGGTTACTACGCAGTATTTT. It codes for CSVWREVTTQYF.

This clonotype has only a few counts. The CDR3 loop reads CATSRGQTGAYEQYF. Here the CDR3 DNA reads TGTGCCACCAGCAGAGGACAGACAGGGGCCTACGAGCAGTACTTC. The V gene is TRBV15, the J gene TRBJ2-7, with TRBD1 matching 8 bases. V lost 1 base, J lost 2 bases, and 4 bases stayed unmatched. The CDR3 totals 15 residues. The germline CDR1 and CDR2 sequences are LNHNV and YYDKDF (reference sequence). The full variable domain, its missing parts supplied by reference TRBV15 and TRBJ2-7, is DAMVIQNPRYQVTQFGKPVTLSCSQTLNHNVMYWYQQKSSQAPKLLFHYYDKDFNNEADTPDNFQSRRPNTSFCFLDIRSPGLGDTAMYLCATSRGQTGAYEQYFGPGTRLTVT.

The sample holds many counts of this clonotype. Here the CDR3 reads CASSLAGPSYNEQFF. In DNA, the CDR3 is TGTGCCAGCAGCCTAGCGGGCCCCTCCTACAATGAGCAGTTCTTC. V usage is TRBV3-1 and J usage is TRBJ2-1; TRBD2 aligns across 7 bases. The CDR3 totals 15 residues. Germline V gene sequence: CDR1 LGHDT, CDR2 YNNKEL (reference sequence). J was trimmed by 0 bases and V by 4 bases; bases with no gene match: 3.

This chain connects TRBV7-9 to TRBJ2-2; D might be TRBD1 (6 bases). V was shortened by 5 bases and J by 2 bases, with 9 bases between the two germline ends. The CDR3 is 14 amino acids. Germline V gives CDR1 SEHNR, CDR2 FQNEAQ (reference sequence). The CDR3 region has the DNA TGTGCCAGCAGCCAGGGGACAAACACCGGGGAGCTGTTTTTT. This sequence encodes CASSQGTNTGELFF.

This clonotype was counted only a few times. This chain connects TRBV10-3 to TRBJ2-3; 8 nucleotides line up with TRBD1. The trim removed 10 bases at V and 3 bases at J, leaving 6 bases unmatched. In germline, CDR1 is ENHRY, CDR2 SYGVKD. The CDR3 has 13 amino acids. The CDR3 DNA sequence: TGTGCCACCTCGGACAGGGAGACAGATACGCAGTATTTT. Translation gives CATSDRETDTQYF.

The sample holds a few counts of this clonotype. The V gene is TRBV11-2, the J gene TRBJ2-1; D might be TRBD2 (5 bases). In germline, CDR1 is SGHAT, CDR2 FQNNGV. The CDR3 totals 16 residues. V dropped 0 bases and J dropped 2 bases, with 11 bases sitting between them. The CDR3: CASSLDAATTYNEQFF. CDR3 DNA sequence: TGTGCCAGCAGCTTAGATGCTGCGACTACCTACAATGAGCAGTTCTTC.

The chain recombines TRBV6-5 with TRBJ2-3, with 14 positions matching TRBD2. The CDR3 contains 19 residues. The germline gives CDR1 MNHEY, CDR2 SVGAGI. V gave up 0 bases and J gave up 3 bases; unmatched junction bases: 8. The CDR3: CASSYSPTSGGAGTDTQYF. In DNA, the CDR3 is TGTGCCAGCAGTTACTCCCCGACTAGCGGGGGGGCCGGGACAGATACGCAGTATTTT.

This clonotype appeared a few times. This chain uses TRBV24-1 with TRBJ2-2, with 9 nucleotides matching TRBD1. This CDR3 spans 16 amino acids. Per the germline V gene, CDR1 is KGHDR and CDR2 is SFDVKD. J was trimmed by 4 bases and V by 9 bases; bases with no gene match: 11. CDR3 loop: CATGQSGTGSTGELFF. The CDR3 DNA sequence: TGTGCCACCGGTCAATCCGGGACAGGGTCCACCGGGGAGCTGTTTTTT.

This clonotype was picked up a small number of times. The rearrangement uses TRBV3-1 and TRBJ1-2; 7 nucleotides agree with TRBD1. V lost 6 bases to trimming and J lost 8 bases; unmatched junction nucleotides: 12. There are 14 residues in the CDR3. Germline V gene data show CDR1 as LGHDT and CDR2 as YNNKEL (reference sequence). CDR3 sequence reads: CASSRDIGTEGYTF. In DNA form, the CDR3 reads TGTGCCAGCAGTCGGGACATCGGGACAGAGGGCTACACCTTC.

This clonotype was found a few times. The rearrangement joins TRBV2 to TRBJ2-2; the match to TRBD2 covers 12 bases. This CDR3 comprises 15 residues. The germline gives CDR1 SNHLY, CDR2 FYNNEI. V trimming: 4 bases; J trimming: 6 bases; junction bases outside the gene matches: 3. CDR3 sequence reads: CASSASGRGAGELFF. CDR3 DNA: TGTGCCAGCAGTGCTAGCGGGAGGGGTGCCGGGGAGCTGTTTTTT.

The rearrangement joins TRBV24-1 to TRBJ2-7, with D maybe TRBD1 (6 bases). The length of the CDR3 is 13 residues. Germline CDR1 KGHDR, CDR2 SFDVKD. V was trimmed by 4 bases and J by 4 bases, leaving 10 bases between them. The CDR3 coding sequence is TGTGCCACCAGTGAGGCAACAGGGTACGAGCAGTACTTC. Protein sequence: CATSEATGYEQYF.

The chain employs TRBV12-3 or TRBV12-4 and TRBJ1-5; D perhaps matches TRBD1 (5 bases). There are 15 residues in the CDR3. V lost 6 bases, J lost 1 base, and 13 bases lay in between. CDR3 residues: CASRPRGLSNQPQHF. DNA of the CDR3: TGTGCCAGCAGACCTAGGGGTTTGAGCAATCAGCCCCAGCATTTT.

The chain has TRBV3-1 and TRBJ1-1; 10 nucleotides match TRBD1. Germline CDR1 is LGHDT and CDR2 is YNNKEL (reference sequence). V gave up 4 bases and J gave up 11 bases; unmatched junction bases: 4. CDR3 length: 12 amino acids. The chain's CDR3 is CASSRGTGVAFF. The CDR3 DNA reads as TGTGCCAGCAGCCGAGGGACAGGGGTTGCTTTCTTT.

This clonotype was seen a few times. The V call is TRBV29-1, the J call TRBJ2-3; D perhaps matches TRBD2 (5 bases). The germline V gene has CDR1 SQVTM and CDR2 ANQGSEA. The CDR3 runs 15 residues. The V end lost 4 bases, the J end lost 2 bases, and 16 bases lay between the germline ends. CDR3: CSVGRLLPPTDTQYF. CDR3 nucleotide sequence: TGCAGCGTTGGCAGACTACTTCCACCCACAGATACGCAGTATTTT.